This T cell receptor (beta chain) came from a study of blood T cell repertoires in COVID-19. Study overall: Donors in the United States, Italy and Spain gave samples during acute or convalescent COVID-19.

The table came from immunoSEQ multiplex PCR; TCRdb's copy has only in-frame clones and leaves some out. The sample has 10,000 to 15,000 clones; 72% are singletons. A Seattle source enrolled patients during active infection and followed them longitudinally. The TCR was taken from a man in his 60s with COVID-19, enrolled during active disease. Sequencing was carried out using peripheral blood.

This chain's CDR3 is CASSQGSLYTDTQYF. The CDR3 DNA sequence: TGCGCCAGCAGCCAAGGGAGCCTATACACAGATACGCAGTATTTT. This chain connects TRBV4-3 to TRBJ2-3; D is uncertain. The germline V and J ends were trimmed by 1 base and 2 bases, with 10 bases remaining between them. Germline lookup yields CDR1 LGHNA and CDR2 YSLEER. There are 15 residues in the CDR3.